This T cell receptor (beta chain) is drawn from a study of cytomegalovirus exposure and HLA in healthy donors. The germline V gene encodes CDR1 MNHEY and CDR2 SVGAGI. This CDR3 contains 15 residues. 60 Vbeta and 13 Jbeta primers were used in PCR. Authors' methods: Counted up in a later analysis, unique TCR beta chains came to approximately 77 million, with roughly 11 million shared. Assay: immunoSEQ multiplex PCR; the TCRdb copy retains only in-frame clones and omits some. V and J calls plus clone size are reproduced from that table; the DNA served to infer D and trimming. Among roughly 120,000 clones listed, 75% to 80% were seen once. A word on this clone: An end of the junction differs from the germline gene, which may be a read error. The same CDR3 also results from other DNA sequences found in this sample.

The receptor was derived from a man in his forties in good health and CMV-seronegative. Sequenced input: PBMCs. The chain couples TRBV6-5 to TRBJ2-5; TRBD1 aligns across 8 bases. The CDR3 is CASSYYWTGKETQYF. The CDR3, as DNA: TGCGCCAGCAGTTACTACTGGACAGGGAAAGAGACCCAGTACTTC.